The 15 T cell receptor beta chains given below trace back to one sample, sequenced in a study of CD8 T cells in ankylosing spondylitis. Each CDR3 protein is one row after TCRdb ran MiXCR on the 5' RACE reads. The table records 200,000 to 250,000 distinct CDR3 sequences, roughly 8.2% of them present only once. Sequenced material: blood, either unsorted or a sorted T cell fraction (not recorded which). These receptors all stem from a female donor with ankylosing spondylitis or in good health (not recorded which).

This clonotype was found many times. The rearrangement joins TRBV28 to TRBJ1-6; TRBD1 might be the D (6 bases). Germline CDR1 reads MDHEN; CDR2 reads SYDVKM. V lost 5 bases and J lost 5, with 13 bases in between. There are 15 residues in the CDR3. CDR3 region: CASSPGDHNNSPLHF. The CDR3 nucleotides read TGTGCCAGCAGTCCAGGGGACCACAATAATTCACCCCTCCACTTT.

This clonotype was recorded many times. The chain recombines TRBV24-1 with TRBJ2-1; D may correspond to TRBD1 or TRBD2 (5 bases each). This CDR3 is 14 amino acids long. Trimming took off 5 bases at V and 8 bases at J, with 15 bases between the two ends. Germline V gene lookup returns CDR1 KGHDR and CDR2 SFDVKD. CDR3 amino acids: CATSVGTYGDEQFF. CDR3 coding DNA: TGTGCCACCAGTGTTGGGACCTACGGGGATGAGCAGTTCTTC.

This clonotype occurred many times. The gene calls are TRBV3-1 and TRBJ1-5; tentative D call: TRBD1 (6 bases). This CDR3 has 13 amino acids. V lost 1 base to trimming and J lost 5 bases, with 6 bases between them. Germline CDR1 and CDR2: LGHDT and YNNKEL (reference sequence). The CDR3 coding sequence is TGTGCCAGCAGCCAAGGACAGGATCAGCCCCAGCATTTT. Translation gives CASSQGQDQPQHF.

Ten or more counts support this clonotype. The chain carries TRBV20-1 and TRBJ2-3; possibly TRBD1 or TRBD2 for D (6 bases each). Germline V gene data show CDR1 as DFQATT and CDR2 as SNEGSKA (reference sequence). V lost 7 bases and J 0 bases, leaving 23 bases between the germline ends. This CDR3 has 17 residues. The CDR3 loop reads CSVGGGLGRRSTDTQYF. The CDR3 DNA reads TGCAGTGTTGGAGGGGGACTCGGCCGTCGGAGCACAGATACGCAGTATTTT.

The table lists this clonotype with many counts. This chain joins TRBV28 and TRBJ1-1; a weak D match, TRBD1 (5 bases). Germline V lookup: CDR1 MDHEN, CDR2 SYDVKM. The CDR3 has 14 amino acids. V lost 6 bases, J lost 7 bases, and 18 bases lay in between. Here the CDR3 DNA reads TGTGCCAGCAGCCGCCTGCGGGGGGGACGTGAAGCTTTCTTT. Its protein is CASSRLRGGREAFF.

This clonotype was counted ten times or more. The chain is built from TRBV29-1 and TRBJ2-3, with 7 bases that match TRBD1. The CDR3 has 14 residues. V dropped 4 bases and J dropped 0; count of bases not matched to a gene: 4. Germline CDR1 SQVTM, CDR2 ANQGSEA. CDR3 DNA sequence: TGCAGCGTTGTAGACAGGGCCAGCACAGATACGCAGTATTTT. This encodes CSVVDRASTDTQYF.

This chain joins TRBV10-3 and TRBJ2-7; no reliable D call. Deletions cut 7 bases from V and 5 bases from J, with 12 bases between. The V gene's germline CDR1 is ENHRY and CDR2 SYGVKD. This CDR3 region has 12 residues. CDR3 DNA sequence: TGTGCCATCACATCAGGAAGGAACGAGCAGTACTTC. This encodes CAITSGRNEQYF.

This clonotype was observed at least ten times. The genes are TRBV29-1 and TRBJ2-1; D unclear. Trimming took off 1 base at V and 4 bases at J, with 2 bases between the two ends. There are 11 residues in the CDR3. The germline CDR1 and CDR2 sequences are SQVTM and ANQGSEA. CDR3 sequence (DNA): TGCAGCGTTGAAGTTTACAATGAGCAGTTCTTC. Protein: CSVEVYNEQFF.

As to this clonotype: A single base separates this from a much larger clone, so it may be a read error. The chain combines TRBV15 with TRBJ1-4; no reliable D call. The CDR3 spans 15 residues. From germline, CDR1 is LNHNV and CDR2 YYDKDF (reference sequence). Between the trimmed V and J ends, which lost 0 bases and 3 bases, there was a span of 8 bases. The CDR3 DNA follows: TGTGCCACCAGCAGAGATGGCGGGTCTAATGAAAAACTGTTTTTT. It specifies CATSRDGGSNEKLFF.

In its sample, this clonotype was seen many times. The chain is built from TRBV5-1 and TRBJ2-1, with 9 bases identical to TRBD2. V trimming: 0 bases; J trimming: 6 bases; junction bases outside the gene matches: 4. The germline V gene encodes CDR1 SGHRS and CDR2 YFSETQ. The CDR3 totals 15 residues. CDR3 nucleotides: TGCGCCAGCAGCTTGGGACTAGCGGCGACCAATGAGCAGTTCTTC. Translation: CASSLGLAATNEQFF. Filled out from reference TRBV5-1 and TRBJ2-1, the complete variable domain reads KAGVTQTPRYLIKTRGQQVTLSCSPISGHRSVSWYQQTPGQGLQFLFEYFSETQRNKGNFPGRFSGRQFSNSRSEMNVSTLELGDSALYLCASSLGLAATNEQFFGPGTRLTVL.

This clonotype was observed many times. This sequence joins TRBV28 and TRBJ1-4, with D possibly being TRBD1 (5 bases). Deletions cut 2 bases from V and 0 bases from J, with 16 bases between. Germline V gene sequence: CDR1 MDHEN, CDR2 SYDVKM. The CDR3 consists of 18 residues. CDR3 loop: CASSLIGERFSTNEKLFF. For the CDR3, the DNA is TGTGCCAGCAGTTTAATAGGGGAAAGGTTTTCAACTAATGAAAAACTGTTTTTT.

As for this clonotype: With a much larger clone just one base away, this may be a read error. The chain links TRBV30 to TRBJ2-1; 7 bases are a match to TRBD1. CDR1 is GTSNPN, CDR2 SVGIG, per germline (reference sequence). Germline trimming cut 0 bases from V and 9 bases from J; bases unmatched to any gene: 5. The CDR3 has 13 amino acids. The CDR3 DNA reads as TGTGCCTGGAGTGTACGCAGGGGGACTGAGCAGTTCTTC. Its protein product is CAWSVRRGTEQFF.

This clonotype was detected many times. The chain has TRBV11-2 and TRBJ2-1; no clear D. Germline V gene lookup returns CDR1 SGHAT and CDR2 FQNNGV. V shed 5 bases and J shed 0 bases, with 14 bases lying between them. CDR3 length equals 16 residues. The CDR3 loop reads CASSAPSLSSYNEQFF. The CDR3 DNA reads TGTGCCAGCAGCGCTCCATCCCTTAGCTCCTACAATGAGCAGTTCTTC.

This clonotype was picked up many times. The chain combines TRBV29-1 with TRBJ2-2, with D possibly TRBD1 on 6 matching bases. Germline V CDR1 and CDR2: SQVTM, ANQGSEA. The ends were cut back, 6 bases at V and 6 bases at J, with 14 bases in the middle. The CDR3 spans 13 residues. The CDR3 spells CSVGPSGAGELFF. The CDR3, as DNA: TGCAGCGTCGGACCCTCAGGGGCCGGGGAGCTGTTTTTT.

In its sample, this clonotype was seen many times. This chain connects TRBV5-1 to TRBJ2-1; 10 bases are shared with TRBD2. The CDR3 has 18 amino acids. V gave up 4 bases and J gave up 7 bases; unmatched junction bases: 17. Germline V gene sequence: CDR1 SGHRS, CDR2 YFSETQ. In nucleotides, the CDR3 is TGCGCCAGCAGCCCCGGGGCCTCAAGCGGGAGGGCCGATAATGAGCAGTTCTTC. Amino acids: CASSPGASSGRADNEQFF.